This T cell receptor (beta chain) was captured in a study of cytotoxic CD8 clonotypes in ibrutinib-treated CLL. Study context: Response was recorded as partial in 24 patients and complete in 2; at median 68 months, approximately 15 remained remitted and around twelve had progressed. General observations from the study: An increase in clonality occurred at ibrutinib response, followed by a return toward baseline at progression.

Target depth was 1 in 200,000 to 1 in 1 million T cells, about 10x per clonotype. The table came from immunoSEQ multiplex PCR; TCRdb's copy has only in-frame clones and leaves some out. The sample carries some 350,000 clones, roughly two thirds recorded once. About this clone itself: Antigen unknown.

V was cut by 4 bases and J by 3 bases, with 14 bases left in between. This CDR3 is built from 14 residues. The V gene's germline CDR1 is SGHNT and CDR2 YYREEE (reference sequence). The chain is built from TRBV5-4 and TRBJ2-7; TRBD1 is a possible D gene (6 bases). The sequences come from PBMCs, collected after 36 months of ibrutinib treatment. This receptor was taken from a human donor with chronic lymphocytic leukemia. The DNA for the CDR3 is TGTGCCAGCAGCCCGCAGGGGAGCAGCTACGAGCAGTACTTC. This codes for CASSPQGSSYEQYF. Full variable domain (remainder filled in from reference TRBV5-4 and TRBJ2-7): ETGVTQSPTHLIKTRGQQVTLRCSSQSGHNTVSWYQQALGQGPQFIFQYYREEENGRGNFPPRFSGLQFPNYSSELNVNALELDDSALYLCASSPQGSSYEQYFGPGTRLTVT.